The rows below give T cell receptor beta chains drawn from one sample of a study of blood T cell repertoires in COVID-19. Profiling relied on immunoSEQ multiplex PCR, and the TCRdb table lists in-frame clones only, not all of them. Altogether under 300,000 clones are present, more than 65% being singletons, with the ten largest covering 4% to 4.5%. What was sequenced was peripheral blood. The receptors come from a woman between 40 and 55 years old with active or convalescent COVID-19. Both conserved end residues are trimmed from each CDR3. The D gene is left open where the match is weak.

15,TRBV18,.,TRBJ2-1,ASSPVAGHLPYNEQF
12,TRBV19,TRBD1,TRBJ1-2,ASSIGTASYGYT
8,TRBV28,TRBD1,TRBJ1-5,ASRRGPWH
11,TRBV6-5,.,TRBJ1-1,ASSRRVGTEAF
13,TRBV5-6,TRBD1,TRBJ1-4,ASRRQGLTNEKLF
18,TRBV28,TRBD1,TRBJ1-6,ASKPRRVTGVFSYNSPLH
14,TRBV29-1,.,TRBJ1-3,SVEARWGGPRNTIY
12,TRBV30,TRBD1,TRBJ1-2,AWSPKGTGIGYT
13,TRBV6-1,.,TRBJ1-2,ASSEGGTLNYGYT
11,TRBV5-1,.,TRBJ1-1,ASSLPGRTEAF
11,TRBV9,TRBD1,TRBJ2-3,ASSEGQTDTQY
13,TRBV15,.,TRBJ2-4,ATSRGREVKNIQY
12,TRBV9,.,TRBJ1-1,ASSAGDWETEAF
11,TRBV3-1/TRBV3-2,.,TRBJ1-2,ASSQDRGYGYT
16,TRBV4-1,TRBD1,TRBJ2-3,ASSQDPSSGQGGDTQY
13,TRBV19,TRBD1,TRBJ1-5,ASSMGTGSHQPQH
13,TRBV25-1,.,TRBJ2-1,ASSDVSRVHNEQF
12,TRBV7-3,.,TRBJ1-2,ASNQNAGDYGYT
11,TRBV18,.,TRBJ1-2,ASSPSSNYGYT
10,TRBV6-5,.,TRBJ2-1,ASSRGGNEQF
14,TRBV9,.,TRBJ2-2,ASSVVPGTNTGELF
13,TRBV15,.,TRBJ1-5,ATSPQGSGNQPQH
12,TRBV7-9,.,TRBJ1-6,ASSLARSNSPLH
13,TRBV5-1,TRBD1,TRBJ2-2,ASRPDRGLTGELF
11,TRBV10-2,.,TRBJ1-1,ASKGQGNTEAF
12,TRBV19,.,TRBJ2-5,ASSISAGWETQY
13,TRBV9,TRBD2,TRBJ2-7,ASSPSGAYSYEQY
12,TRBV30,TRBD1,TRBJ1-4,AWGRGLANEKLF
11,TRBV24-1,.,TRBJ1-4,ATSEEGDEKLF
10,TRBV5-5,.,TRBJ2-3,ASSSSTDTQY
13,TRBV4-1,.,TRBJ2-1,ASSQRRSSYNEQF
9,TRBV12-3/TRBV12-4,.,TRBJ1-5,ASSTNGPQH
10,TRBV30,TRBD1,TRBJ2-7,AWSVDREEQY
12,TRBV28,TRBD2,TRBJ2-7,ASSFSGGSVEQY
11,TRBV6-5,.,TRBJ1-1,ASLGRGNTEAF
12,TRBV7-3,TRBD1,TRBJ1-1,ASSAQGADTEAF
11,TRBV3-1/TRBV3-2,.,TRBJ1-3,ASSRETGNTIY
15,TRBV30,TRBD2,TRBJ2-3,AWSVGLAGGPTATQY
13,TRBV6-5,.,TRBJ2-1,ASGSQGSAPNEQF
12,TRBV28,TRBD1,TRBJ1-1,ASSSTGKWTEAF
12,TRBV7-3,TRBD1,TRBJ1-2,ASSSTGVNGGYT
9,TRBV2,.,TRBJ1-2,ASSGGEGYT
12,TRBV19,TRBD1,TRBJ2-1,ASSMGTVYNEQF
13,TRBV24-1,TRBD2,TRBJ2-3,ATRDLAGGQDTQY
11,TRBV2,.,TRBJ1-1,ASRFQGWTEAF
11,TRBV7-2,.,TRBJ1-1,ASSLPTGTEAF
15,TRBV5-4,.,TRBJ2-1,ASSLDVPRRSYNEQF
10,TRBV12-3/TRBV12-4,.,TRBJ1-2,ASSLERRGYT
14,TRBV29-1,.,TRBJ1-2,SVSPGRSVVEGGYT
10,TRBV28,.,TRBJ1-1,ASGPPDTEAF
12,TRBV7-9,.,TRBJ2-1,ASSLTAGNNEQF
14,TRBV5-4,.,TRBJ2-6,ASSLGGDPGANVLT
12,TRBV19,TRBD1,TRBJ1-1,ASSIGQGNTEAF
15,TRBV27,.,TRBJ2-4,ASSLGHGLSAKNIQY
11,TRBV19,.,TRBJ1-5,ASSIAGNQPQH
12,TRBV4-1,TRBD1,TRBJ2-5,ASSPEGAWKTQY
13,TRBV6-1,.,TRBJ1-5,ASSEGPGESQPQH
18,TRBV24-1,TRBD2,TRBJ2-1,ATSDSGGPLIAGGYNEQF